At least ten counts were recorded for the clone carrying this TCR beta chain. Its antigen is still unknown. This entry is derived from a study of molecular identifiers for immune sequencing clone quantification. Overall study context: Naive CD8 RNA (about 19,000 or 110,000 cells) was divided into five aliquots, with four sequenced.

A single record per CDR3 protein comes from TCRdb applying MiXCR to the PCR reads. This sample has about 640,000 distinct CDR3 sequences, with 15% to 20% found just once. Study-wide points: Clones above 20 RNA copies contained over 97% of effector molecules but under 1% of naive ones.

V shed 3 bases and J shed 4 bases, with 12 bases lying between them. The CDR3 spans 14 residues. Germline loops: CDR1 MDHEN, CDR2 SYDVKM. The sequencing input was naive CD8+ T cells from blood, with Jurkat cell RNA spiked in. Sample subset: FACS-sorted CD8+CD4-CCR7+CD45RA+ naive T cells. The genes are TRBV28 and TRBJ1-1; possibly TRBD1 for D (5 bases). The receptor was isolated from a human donor in good health. Some libraries in this study had Jurkat cell RNA spiked in. DNA of the CDR3: TGTGCCAGCAGTTTTTTCAGGGATGGCACTGAAGCTTTCTTT. Its protein is CASSFFRDGTEAFF.